A single sample is the source of the 11 T cell receptor beta chains below, sequenced in a study of T cell repertoires and HLA-DP antigens. The antigens of these receptors remain unknown. The protocol was immunoSEQ multiplex PCR, while the TCRdb copy is restricted to in-frame clones and leaves out a portion. This table has 90,000 to 130,000 clones, about 91% appearing once. Material: CD4+ T cells from PBMCs. The source is a woman in her late teens or twenties in good health and CMV-seronegative.

V is TRBV29-1 and J is TRBJ1-1; D may be TRBD1 (6 bases). Germline V gives CDR1 SQVTM, CDR2 ANQGSEA. The length of the CDR3 is 13 residues. V was pared by 4 bases and J by 5 bases, with 14 bases between. The CDR3 loop is CSVVEGGRTEAFF. The DNA of the CDR3 is TGCAGCGTTGTTGAGGGGGGTAGGACTGAAGCTTTCTTT.

As regards this clone: This likely comes from a read error, as the CDR3 has no conserved phenylalanine or tryptophan at its end. The DNA is left out, because the CDR3 cannot be placed on it with certainty; the CDR3 is given as TCRdb lists it. The rearrangement joins TRBV6-6 to TRBJ1-1. Both ends counted, the CDR3 spans 12 residues. CDR1 MNHNY and CDR2 SVGAGI come from the germline V gene (reference sequence). CDR3 loop: CASRSTPGRPSV.

The V gene is TRBV7-9, the J gene TRBJ2-2; 8 nucleotides align to TRBD1. CDR3 length: 15 residues. Unmatched junction bases numbered 3, after V lost 3 bases and J lost 3 bases. Germline V lookup: CDR1 SEHNR, CDR2 FQNEAQ (reference sequence). CDR3 in amino acids: CASSFRTGHTGELFF. CDR3 DNA: TGTGCCAGCAGCTTCCGGACAGGGCACACCGGGGAGCTGTTTTTT.

This clone was seen once. This chain connects TRBV19 to TRBJ2-2, with no clear D. Germline V gene lookup returns CDR1 LNHDA and CDR2 SQIVND (reference sequence). The CDR3 is 14 amino acids. Between the trimmed V and J ends, which lost 7 bases and 0 bases, there was a span of 9 bases. The CDR3 reads CASIGGANTGELFF. CDR3 bases: TGTGCCAGTATTGGTGGGGCGAACACCGGGGAGCTGTTTTTT.

The chain carries TRBV9 and TRBJ1-1; D may be TRBD1 (5 bases). CDR1 and CDR2 from the germline V gene are SGDLS and YYNGEE. This CDR3 is built from 15 residues. V lost 3 bases and J 7 bases, leaving 19 bases between the germline ends. CDR3 region: CASSARGALPHEAFF. In DNA, the CDR3 is TGTGCCAGCAGCGCTAGAGGGGCACTTCCTCATGAAGCTTTCTTT. The full variable domain, in which reference TRBV9 and TRBJ1-1 provide the parts outside the CDR3, is DSGVTQTPKHLITATGQRVTLRCSPRSGDLSVYWYQQSLDQGLQFLIQYYNGEERAKGNILERFSAQQFPDLHSELNLSSLELGDSALYFCASSARGALPHEAFFGQGTRLTVV.

The gene calls are TRBV6-5 and TRBJ1-2, with D maybe TRBD1 (6 bases). The CDR3 length is 14 residues. Trimming stripped 6 bases from V and 3 bases from J, with 14 bases between. The germline V gene encodes CDR1 MNHEY and CDR2 SVGAGI. The CDR3 DNA reads TGTGCCAGCAGAGGGACACCTGGGGACTATGGCTACACCTTC. Residues: CASRGTPGDYGYTF.

The chain has TRBV4-1 and TRBJ2-1; D might be TRBD2 (5 bases). V lost 1 base, J lost 2 bases, and 15 bases lay in between. The CDR3 totals 17 residues. The germline V gene encodes CDR1 MGHRA and CDR2 YSYEKL. CDR3 residues: CASSQVTASKTYNEQFF. CDR3 nucleotide sequence: TGCGCCAGCAGCCAAGTAACGGCTAGCAAAACCTACAATGAGCAGTTCTTC.

V and J are TRBV29-1 and TRBJ2-1; TRBD2 aligns across 7 bases. After removal of 7 bases from V and 9 bases from J, the junction contained 12 bases not matched to a gene. This CDR3 contains 13 residues. The germline gives CDR1 SQVTM, CDR2 ANQGSEA. The CDR3 loop reads CSGLRGGPSEQFF. CDR3 DNA sequence: TGCAGCGGGTTAAGGGGAGGGCCTAGTGAGCAGTTCTTC.

This chain links TRBV11-2 with TRBJ2-1; 7 bases match TRBD1. V shed 5 bases, J shed 8 bases, and the junction held 6 bases outside the gene matches. The germline V gene has CDR1 SGHAT and CDR2 FQNNGV. The CDR3 is 13 amino acids. DNA for the CDR3: TGTGCCAGCAGCCGGGTAGGGGGCCATGAGCAGTTCTTC. It specifies CASSRVGGHEQFF.

Concerning this clone: In the same sample, other DNA sequences code for this CDR3. J is TRBJ2-1 and V is TRBV5-1, with TRBD2 matching 16 bases. The CDR3 length is 17 residues. V was pared by 4 bases and J by 4 bases, with 5 bases of the junction left unmatched. Per germline, CDR1 SGHRS and CDR2 YFSETQ. CDR3 in amino acids: CASSLPGLAGGYNEQFF. CDR3 nucleotides: TGCGCCAGCAGCCTACCGGGACTAGCGGGGGGGTACAATGAGCAGTTCTTC.

This chain joins TRBV2 and TRBJ2-3, with 7 bases lining up with TRBD2. The V and J ends lost 3 bases and 4 bases, in that order; junction bases with no gene match: 1. The CDR3 contains 13 residues. Germline V gene sequence: CDR1 SNHLY, CDR2 FYNNEI. As DNA, the CDR3 is TGTGCCAGCAGTGATGGGGGGGCAGATACGCAGTATTTT. This codes for CASSDGGADTQYF. Using reference TRBV2 and TRBJ2-3 for the parts outside the CDR3, the full variable domain is EPEVTQTPSHQVTQMGQEVILRCVPISNHLYFYWYRQILGQKVEFLVSFYNNEISEKSEIFDDQFSVERPDGSNFTLKIRSTKLEDSAMYFCASSDGGADTQYFGPGTRLTVL.